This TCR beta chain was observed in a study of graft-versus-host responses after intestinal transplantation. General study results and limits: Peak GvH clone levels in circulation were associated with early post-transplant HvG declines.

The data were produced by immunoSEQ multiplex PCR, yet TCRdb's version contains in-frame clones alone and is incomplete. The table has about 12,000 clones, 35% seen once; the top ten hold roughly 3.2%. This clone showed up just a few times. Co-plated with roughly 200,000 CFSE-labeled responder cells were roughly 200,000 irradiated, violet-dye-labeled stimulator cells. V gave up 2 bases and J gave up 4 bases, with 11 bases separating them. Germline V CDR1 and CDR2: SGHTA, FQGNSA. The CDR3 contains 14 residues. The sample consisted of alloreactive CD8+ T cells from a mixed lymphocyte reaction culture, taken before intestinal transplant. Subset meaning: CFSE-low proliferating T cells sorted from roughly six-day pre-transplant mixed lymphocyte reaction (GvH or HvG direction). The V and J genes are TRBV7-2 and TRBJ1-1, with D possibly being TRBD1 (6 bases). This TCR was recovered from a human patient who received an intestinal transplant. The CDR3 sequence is CASSLLGAGTEAFF. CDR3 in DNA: TGTGCCAGCAGCTTACTGGGGGCCGGCACTGAAGCTTTCTTT.